The 24 T cell receptor beta chains below all came from one sample that was sequenced in a study of T cells in Graves' hyperthyroidism and ophthalmopathy. Amplification of TCR beta CDR3 regions was performed using RNA transcripts as template. During a first-round RT-PCR of the TCR CDR3, the HTBI primer set was used. TCRdb used MiXCR to reprocess the multiplex PCR reads, holding one entry per CDR3 protein. The table has 350,000 to 400,000 distinct CDR3 sequences, 11% to 15% seen once. Sequenced sample: blood. Receptors were obtained from a woman aged 60 to 75 with Graves' hyperthyroidism.

The genes are TRBV6-2 or TRBV6-3 and TRBJ1-2, with D perhaps matching TRBD1 (6 bases). V was cut by 6 bases and J by 6 bases, with 14 bases left in between. The CDR3 sequence is 13 residues long. In germline, CDR1 is MNHEY, CDR2 SVGEGT. Here the CDR3 reads CASSDQGRDGYTF. The CDR3 nucleotides read TGTGCCAGCAGCGACCAGGGGAGGGATGGCTACACCTTC.

This clonotype has just a few counts. This rearrangement joins TRBV3-1 to TRBJ2-1; D could derive from TRBD1 or TRBD2 (6 bases each). Germline V lookup: CDR1 LGHDT, CDR2 YNNKEL (reference sequence). V lost 4 bases, J lost 5 bases, and 18 bases lay in between. CDR3 length: 16 residues. The DNA of the CDR3 is TGTGCCAGCAGCCTCCCAGGAGGGGGAGATCACAATGAGCAGTTCTTC. Protein sequence: CASSLPGGGDHNEQFF.

This clonotype was observed a few times. The gene calls are TRBV20-1 and TRBJ2-7; possibly TRBD2 for D (7 bases). V shed 6 bases and J shed 7 bases, with 25 bases lying between them. Germline CDR1 DFQATT, CDR2 SNEGSKA (reference sequence). The CDR3 totals 15 residues. CDR3 bases: TGCAGTGCAAGGGAGGGGATGGGGGCTGCGGGGGAGCAGTACTTC. This sequence encodes CSAREGMGAAGEQYF.

This clonotype was detected ten times or more. The genes are TRBV6-1 and TRBJ2-5, with D perhaps TRBD2 (5 bases). Germline V gene lookup returns CDR1 MNHNS and CDR2 SASEGT. Trimming left V 5 bases short and J 2 bases short, with 18 bases between. The CDR3 totals 16 residues. The CDR3 region is CASSFDSNREQETQYF. The CDR3 region has the DNA TGTGCCAGCAGTTTTGACTCCAACCGGGAACAAGAGACCCAGTACTTC.

This clonotype has just a few counts. The V and J genes are TRBV20-1 and TRBJ2-1; 7 bases are a match to TRBD1. Germline loops: CDR1 DFQATT, CDR2 SNEGSKA (reference sequence). The V gene end was trimmed by 5 bases and the J gene end by 6 bases; junction bases not matched to a gene: 10. The CDR3 contains 14 residues. CDR3 sequence reads: CSADRTGACNEQFF. DNA of the CDR3: TGCAGTGCTGATCGGACAGGCGCCTGCAATGAGCAGTTCTTC.

The CDR3 loop is CASSQNRDRDYNEQFF. The CDR3 nucleotides are TGTGCCAGCAGCCAAAACCGGGACAGAGACTACAATGAGCAGTTCTTC. This chain uses TRBV3-1 with TRBJ2-1; the match to TRBD1 covers 7 bases. The V gene end was trimmed by 2 bases and the J gene end by 3 bases; junction bases not matched to a gene: 7. CDR1 and CDR2 from the germline V gene are LGHDT and YNNKEL (reference sequence). The CDR3 contains 16 residues.

This clonotype has just a few counts. V and J are TRBV3-1 and TRBJ1-1, with unresolved D. This CDR3 is 16 amino acids long. Germline V lookup: CDR1 LGHDT, CDR2 YNNKEL (reference sequence). The V and J ends lost 3 bases and 3 bases respectively, with 17 bases between them. Written as DNA, the CDR3 is TGTGCCAGCAGCCACGGGCAGGAAGGCTGGGACACTGAAGCTTTCTTT. It translates to CASSHGQEGWDTEAFF.

This clonotype was detected only a few times. The chain recombines TRBV5-8 with TRBJ2-1, with TRBD1 as a possible D gene (6 bases). Germline loops: CDR1 SGHTS, CDR2 YDEGEE. CDR3 length: 16 residues. Trimming pared 5 bases from V and 4 bases from J, leaving 19 bases between. For the CDR3, the DNA is TGTGCCAGCAGTTTGACAGGCCTACTCCTGTACAATGAGCAGTTCTTC. This codes for CASSLTGLLLYNEQFF.

This clonotype was seen at least ten times. This chain connects TRBV3-1 to TRBJ1-3, with D possibly TRBD1 on 5 matching bases. CDR1 is LGHDT and CDR2 is YNNKEL in the germline V gene (reference sequence). Trimming took 1 base from V and 2 from J, leaving 9 bases between them. The CDR3 loop spans 15 amino acids. The CDR3 sequence: CASSQVVRAGNTIYF. The CDR3 DNA reads TGTGCCAGCAGCCAAGTGGTCAGGGCTGGAAACACCATATATTTT.

This clonotype has at least ten counts. The rearrangement links TRBV18 to TRBJ1-1; D not certain. CDR1 and CDR2 (germline): KGHSH, LQKENI. There are 15 residues in the CDR3. Deletions cut 0 bases from V and 2 bases from J, with 10 bases between. The CDR3 protein is CASSPPATRNTEAFF. The CDR3, as DNA: TGTGCCAGCTCACCACCAGCAACCAGAAACACTGAAGCTTTCTTT.

This clonotype showed up many times. V usage is TRBV11-2 and J usage is TRBJ2-5; no reliable D call. The CDR3 is 15 amino acids. In germline, CDR1 is SGHAT, CDR2 FQNNGV. Trimming shortened V by 1 base and J by 0 bases, and 9 bases separated the two germline ends. The CDR3 region is CASSLGGRNQETQYF. CDR3 coding DNA: TGTGCCAGCAGCTTAGGAGGACGAAACCAAGAGACCCAGTACTTC.

This clonotype was detected many times. The chain has TRBV6-1 and TRBJ2-3, with no clear D. The CDR3 has 15 residues. Germline V gene sequence: CDR1 MNHNS, CDR2 SASEGT. V was shortened by 6 bases and J by 1 base, with 14 bases between the two germline ends. The CDR3 DNA follows: TGTGCCAGCAGCCTCTCCGAGGACCGCACAGATACGCAGTATTTT. Its protein product is CASSLSEDRTDTQYF.

V gene TRBV19 combines with J gene TRBJ1-1, with D possibly matching TRBD1 (5 bases). CDR1 is LNHDA and CDR2 is SQIVND in the germline V gene (reference sequence). Trimming took off 6 bases at V and 4 bases at J, with 6 bases between the two ends. The CDR3 totals 11 residues. CDR3 DNA: TGTGCCAGTAGAGGGGCCACTGAAGCTTTCTTT. Translated: CASRGATEAFF. Combining the CDR3 with reference TRBV19 and TRBJ1-1 gives the whole variable domain DGGITQSPKYLFRKEGQNVTLSCEQNLNHDAMYWYRQDPGQGLRLIYYSQIVNDFQKGDIAEGYSVSREKKESFPLTVTSAQKNPTAFYLCASRGATEAFFGQGTRLTVV.

This clonotype was detected a few times. J is TRBJ1-1 and V is TRBV9; 7 nucleotides align to TRBD1. The germline V gene encodes CDR1 SGDLS and CDR2 YYNGEE. The CDR3 spans 16 residues. J gave up 3 bases and V 3 bases, and 11 bases lay outside the gene matches. CDR3 in amino acids: CASSAYRGSGDTEAFF. The CDR3 nucleotides are TGTGCCAGCAGCGCATACAGGGGCAGCGGGGACACTGAAGCTTTCTTT.

CDR3 sequence: CASSLGQPEGIQYF. For the CDR3, the DNA is TGCGCCAGCAGCTTGGGGCAGCCGGAGGGCATTCAGTACTTC. The chain recombines TRBV5-1 with TRBJ2-4; D is perhaps TRBD2 (6 bases). This CDR3 is 14 amino acids long. In germline, CDR1 is SGHRS, CDR2 YFSETQ. V lost 0 bases and J lost 9, with 13 bases in between.

In regard to this clonotype: At one boundary the junction diverges from the germline segment, which might be a read error. The chain combines TRBV24-1 with TRBJ2-5, with 10 bases identical to TRBD1. CDR1 is KGHDR, CDR2 SFDVKD, per germline. The CDR3 spans 13 residues. This CDR3 is CVTRPGQGETQYF. The CDR3, as DNA: TGTGTCACCAGACCGGGACAGGGGGAGACCCAGTACTTC.

The V and J genes are TRBV20-1 and TRBJ2-7; 8 bases fit TRBD2. Germline CDR1 DFQATT, CDR2 SNEGSKA (reference sequence). The V and J ends lost 2 bases and 5 bases, in that order; junction bases with no gene match: 8. This CDR3 spans 14 amino acids. CDR3 nucleotides: TGCAGTGCTAGAACCTCCGGGACTAGTAACGAGCAGTACTTC. Its translation: CSARTSGTSNEQYF.

This clonotype was recorded at least ten times. The rearrangement uses TRBV12-3 or TRBV12-4 and TRBJ2-4; D remains unclear. Trimming shortened V by 6 bases and J by 5 bases, and 14 bases separated the two germline ends. This CDR3 is 14 amino acids long. CDR3 amino acids: CASSNHRSENIQYF. CDR3 nucleotides: TGTGCCAGCAGCAACCACAGATCTGAAAACATTCAGTACTTC.

This chain joins TRBV5-4 and TRBJ2-2; 8 nucleotides agree with TRBD2. V lost 4 bases, J lost 5 bases, and 7 bases stayed unmatched. Germline V gene data show CDR1 as SGHNT and CDR2 as YYREEE (reference sequence). The CDR3 runs to 15 residues. The CDR3 spells CASSPSGSFTGELFF. CDR3 DNA: TGTGCCAGCAGCCCCAGCGGGAGTTTTACCGGGGAGCTGTTTTTT.

This clonotype was observed at least ten times. The J gene is TRBJ2-5, the V gene TRBV3-1; TRBD2 agrees at 7 bases. Trimming took 7 bases from V and 13 from J; bases not matched to a gene: 15. Germline CDR1 LGHDT, CDR2 YNNKEL (reference sequence). The CDR3 sequence is 13 residues long. CDR3: CASTLSSAGEPYF. The CDR3 DNA follows: TGTGCCAGCACCCTAAGTTCGGCGGGAGAACCGTACTTC.

This clonotype appeared many times. The V and J genes are TRBV5-4 and TRBJ1-2; D remains ambiguous. Germline CDR1 SGHNT, CDR2 YYREEE (reference sequence). The CDR3 spans 12 residues. Trimming removed 1 base at V and 8 bases at J, with 9 bases between. CDR3 bases: TGTGCCAGCAGCTTGCCAGGAAGGGGCTACACCTTC. It is translated as CASSLPGRGYTF.

This clonotype was seen more than once but under ten times. The chain combines TRBV2 with TRBJ2-1, with 13 bases lining up with TRBD2. The CDR3 sequence is 15 residues long. Germline V gene data show CDR1 as SNHLY and CDR2 as FYNNEI. The trim removed 4 bases at V and 4 bases at J, leaving 1 base unmatched. The CDR3: CASSGTSGGYNEQFF. The CDR3 nucleotides read TGTGCCAGCAGTGGGACTAGCGGGGGATACAATGAGCAGTTCTTC.

This clonotype was detected ten times or more. The chain joins TRBV2 to TRBJ2-2, with D perhaps matching TRBD2 (5 bases). The CDR3 has 13 residues. V shed 1 base and J shed 7 bases, with 7 bases lying between them. Germline CDR1 SNHLY, CDR2 FYNNEI. CDR3 amino acids: CASSEGGVGELFF. CDR3 DNA sequence: TGTGCCAGCAGTGAAGGGGGAGTCGGGGAGCTGTTTTTT.

This clonotype was found a few times. The chain links TRBV28 to TRBJ1-2, with D maybe TRBD1 (6 bases). V lost 6 bases to trimming and J lost 4 bases, with 15 bases between them. CDR1 and CDR2 (germline): MDHEN, SYDVKM. The CDR3 runs to 14 residues. CDR3 residues: CASSPQGLIYGYTF. The CDR3 region has the DNA TGTGCCAGCAGCCCGCAGGGGTTAATCTATGGCTACACCTTC.